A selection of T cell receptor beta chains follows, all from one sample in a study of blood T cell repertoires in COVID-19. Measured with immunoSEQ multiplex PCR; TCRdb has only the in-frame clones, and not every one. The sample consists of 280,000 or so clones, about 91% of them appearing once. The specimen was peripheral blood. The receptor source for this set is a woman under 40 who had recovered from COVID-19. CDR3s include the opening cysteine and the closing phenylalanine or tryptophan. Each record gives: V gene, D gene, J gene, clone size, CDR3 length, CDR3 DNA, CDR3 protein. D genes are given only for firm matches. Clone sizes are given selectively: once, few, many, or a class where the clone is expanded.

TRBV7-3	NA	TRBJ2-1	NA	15	TGTGCCAGCAGCCGCGAGCGGGCTAACCTCAATGAGCAGTTCTTC	CASSRERANLNEQFF
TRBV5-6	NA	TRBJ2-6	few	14	TGTGCCAGCAGCTTGCAGACTGGGGCCAACGTCCTGACTTTC	CASSLQTGANVLTF
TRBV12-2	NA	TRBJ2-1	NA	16	TGTGCAAGTCGCTTAGGGGCAGGGGACCCCTACAATGAGCAGTTCTTC	CASRLGAGDPYNEQFF
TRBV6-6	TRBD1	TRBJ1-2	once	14	TGTGCCAGCAGTTACGGGACAGGGAACTATGGCTACACCTTC	CASSYGTGNYGYTF
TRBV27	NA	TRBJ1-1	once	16	TGTGCCAGCAGTTCCGCCAGGGGCGAAGTTGGCACTGAAGCTTTCTTT	CASSSARGEVGTEAFF
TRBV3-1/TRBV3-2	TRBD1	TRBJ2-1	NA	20	TGTGCCAGCAGCCAAGATTCCCATTTAACAGGGGGCCCAACCTACAATGAGCAGTTCTTC	CASSQDSHLTGGPTYNEQFF
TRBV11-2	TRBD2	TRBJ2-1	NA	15	TGTGCCAGCAGCTTCAGACTAGCGGGGGGTGGTGAGCAGTTCTTC	CASSFRLAGGGEQFF
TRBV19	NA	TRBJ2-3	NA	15	TGTGCCAGTAGTATAGGGGGCGTTAGCACAGATACGCAGTATTTT	CASSIGGVSTDTQYF
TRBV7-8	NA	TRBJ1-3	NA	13	TGTGCCAGCAGCTTAGAGGGGAACCGGGAGGAGGATTTT	CASSLEGNREEDF
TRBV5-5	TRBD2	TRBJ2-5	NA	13	TGTGCCAGCAACCCGGGGGGGCAAGAGACCCAGTACTTC	CASNPGGQETQYF
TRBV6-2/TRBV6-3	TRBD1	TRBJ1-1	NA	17	TGTGCCAGCAGTTACGTATCCGGACAGGGGGCCAGAACTGAAGCTTTCTTT	CASSYVSGQGARTEAFF
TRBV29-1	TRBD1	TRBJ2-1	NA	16	TGCAGCGTCAGTCAGTCCACAGGGGAATCCTACAATGAGCAGTTCTTC	CSVSQSTGESYNEQFF
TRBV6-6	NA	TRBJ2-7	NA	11	TGTGCCAGCAGTTACATCGGGGAGCAGTACTTC	CASSYIGEQYF
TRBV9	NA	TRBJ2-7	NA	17	TGTGCCAGCAGCGGCAGGGGATCCGGGTGGGGCGCCTACGAGCAGTACTTC	CASSGRGSGWGAYEQYF
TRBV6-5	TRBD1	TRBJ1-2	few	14	TGTGCCAGCGCGAAGGGCAGGGGGCTCTATGGCTACACCTTC	CASAKGRGLYGYTF
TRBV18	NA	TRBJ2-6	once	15	TGTGCCAGCTCACTAGACAGTTCTGGGGCCAACGTCCTGACTTTC	CASSLDSSGANVLTF
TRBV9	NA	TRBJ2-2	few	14	TGTGCCAGCAGCGTAGCACACCGGGCCGGGGAGCTGTTTTTT	CASSVAHRAGELFF
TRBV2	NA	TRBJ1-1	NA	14	TGTGCCAGCAGTGACCCAGGCAGGAACACTGAAGCTTTCTTT	CASSDPGRNTEAFF
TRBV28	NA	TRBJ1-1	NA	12	TGTGCCAGCCGGTTCGGGAACACTGAAGCTTTCTTT	CASRFGNTEAFF
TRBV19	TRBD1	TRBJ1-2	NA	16	TGTGCCAGTAGTATGCAGGGGGCTGAATTGTCCTATGGCTACACCTTC	CASSMQGAELSYGYTF
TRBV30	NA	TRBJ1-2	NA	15	TGTGCCTGGAGTGAAGTAAACCCTTATAGCTATGGCTACACCTTC	CAWSEVNPYSYGYTF
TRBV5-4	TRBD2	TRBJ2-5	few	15	TGTGCCAGCAGCACTAGCGGGGGGGCCGAAGAGACCCAGTACTTC	CASSTSGGAEETQYF
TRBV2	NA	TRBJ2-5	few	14	TGTGCCAGCAGTGAACTTTCGGACCAAGAGACCCAGTACTTC	CASSELSDQETQYF
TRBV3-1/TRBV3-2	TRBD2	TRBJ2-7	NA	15	TGTGCCAGCAGCCAAGTAGGCGGGGGGGCTTACGAGCAGTACTTC	CASSQVGGGAYEQYF
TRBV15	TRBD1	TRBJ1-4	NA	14	TGTGCCACCAGGCCGGGACAGGGGTTTGGAAAACTGTTTTTT	CATRPGQGFGKLFF
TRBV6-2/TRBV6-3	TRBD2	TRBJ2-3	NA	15	TGTGCCAGCAGTCGACCCGGGACTAACACAGATACGCAGTATTTT	CASSRPGTNTDTQYF
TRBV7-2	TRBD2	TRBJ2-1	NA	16	TGTGCCAGCAGCTCGGGACTAGCGGGGGCGGGGAATGAGCAGTTCTTC	CASSSGLAGAGNEQFF
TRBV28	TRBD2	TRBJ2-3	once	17	TGTGCCAGCAGTTTGCTCTACCTAGCGGGGATCTTGGATACGCAGTATTTT	CASSLLYLAGILDTQYF
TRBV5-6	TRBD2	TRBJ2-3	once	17	TGTGCCAGCGCCCGTCCCGCGGGAGGGAGAACGGGGGATACGCAGTATTTT	CASARPAGGRTGDTQYF
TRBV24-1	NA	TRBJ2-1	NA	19	TGTGCCACCAGTGCTCCGCCCGGATGGGACACCTCGACCTACAATGAGCAGTTCTTC	CATSAPPGWDTSTYNEQFF
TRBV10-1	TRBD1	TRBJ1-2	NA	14	TGCGCCATCGGGGGGGACAGAGGGTGTTATGGCTACACCTTC	CAIGGDRGCYGYTF
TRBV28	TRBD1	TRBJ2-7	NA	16	TGTGCCAGCAGCCCGGCTAACGGGGACAGGACCTACGAGCAGTACTTC	CASSPANGDRTYEQYF
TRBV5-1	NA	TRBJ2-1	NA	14	TGCGCCAGCAGCTTGGTTGGGGAGTACAATGAGCAGTTCTTC	CASSLVGEYNEQFF
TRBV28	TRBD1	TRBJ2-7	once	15	TGTGCCACGAATAACTTGGGACAGGGGAGAAACGAGCAGTACTTC	CATNNLGQGRNEQYF
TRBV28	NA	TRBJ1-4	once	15	TGTGCCAGCAGTCGACCGGGACAAGGAAATGAAAAACTGTTTTTT	CASSRPGQGNEKLFF
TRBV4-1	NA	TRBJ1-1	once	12	TGCGCCAGCAGTCATACAGGGCGTGAAGCTTTCTTT	CASSHTGREAFF
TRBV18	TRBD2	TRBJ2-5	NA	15	TGTGCCAGCTCACCCGGGACTAGCGGAACGGAGACCCAGTACTTC	CASSPGTSGTETQYF
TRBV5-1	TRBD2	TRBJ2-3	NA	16	TGCGCCAGCAGCTTGGTGCTAGCGGGGGGCACAGATACGCAGTATTTT	CASSLVLAGGTDTQYF
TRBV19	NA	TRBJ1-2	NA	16	TGTGCCAGTATCGGGTTACAAAGAGAGTTCTTAGGAGGCTACACCTTC	CASIGLQREFLGGYTF
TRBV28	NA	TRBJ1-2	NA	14	TGTGCCAGCAGTCCCCCAGCGGGGAGCTATGGCTACACCTTC	CASSPPAGSYGYTF
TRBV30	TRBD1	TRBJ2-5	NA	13	TGTGCCTGGAGCCCCGGGACAGTGGAGACCCAGTACTTC	CAWSPGTVETQYF
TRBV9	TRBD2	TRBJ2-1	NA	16	TGTGCCAGCAGCCCAACTAGCGGGGGGGCCTTGGATGAGCAGTTCTTC	CASSPTSGGALDEQFF
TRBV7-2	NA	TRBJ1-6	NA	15	TGTGCCAGCAGCCCCTACACAGGGTCGAATTCACCCCTCCACTTT	CASSPYTGSNSPLHF
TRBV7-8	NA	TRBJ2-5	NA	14	TGTGCCAGCAGCTTATATGGGGGCCTGGAGACCCAGTACTTC	CASSLYGGLETQYF
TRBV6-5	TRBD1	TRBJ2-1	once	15	TGTGCCAGCAGCCAGACAGGGTGGACCTACAATGAGCAGTTCTTC	CASSQTGWTYNEQFF
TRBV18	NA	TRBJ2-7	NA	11	TGTGCCAGCTCGCAGACAGAGGAGCTAGACTTC	CASSQTEELDF
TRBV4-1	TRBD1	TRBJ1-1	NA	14	TGCGCCAGCAGCCAAGACCGACAGGGGGGTGAAGCTTTCTTT	CASSQDRQGGEAFF
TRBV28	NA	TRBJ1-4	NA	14	TGTGCCAGCACCCAGGGGACCCTAAATGAAAAACTGTTTTTT	CASTQGTLNEKLFF
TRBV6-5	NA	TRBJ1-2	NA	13	TGTGCCAGCAGTCACCAGAGGCGTGATGGCTACACCTTC	CASSHQRRDGYTF
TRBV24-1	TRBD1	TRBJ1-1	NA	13	TGTGCCACCAGGGACAGGGGATACACTGAAGCTTTCTTT	CATRDRGYTEAFF
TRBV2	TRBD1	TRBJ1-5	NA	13	TGTGCCAGCAGTGAGGGACAGGGTCAGCCCCAGCATTTT	CASSEGQGQPQHF
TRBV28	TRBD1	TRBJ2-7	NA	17	TGTGCCAGCAGTTCAAGGACGGGACAGGGTAGTTACTACGAGCAGTACTTC	CASSSRTGQGSYYEQYF
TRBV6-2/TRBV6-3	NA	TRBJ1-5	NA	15	TGTGCCAGCAGTTCCAGGGGCCCCCTCAATCAGCCCCAGCATTTT	CASSSRGPLNQPQHF
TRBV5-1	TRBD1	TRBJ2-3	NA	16	TGCGCCAGCAGCTTGGCCGCGGGACAGGGGGCAGATACGCAGTATTTT	CASSLAAGQGADTQYF
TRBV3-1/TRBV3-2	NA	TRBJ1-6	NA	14	TGTGCCAGCAGCCAGAGGGCCTCTAATTCACCCCTCCACTTT	CASSQRASNSPLHF
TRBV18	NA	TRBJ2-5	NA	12	TGTGCCAGCTCACTAGGGGTAGAGACCCAGTACTTC	CASSLGVETQYF
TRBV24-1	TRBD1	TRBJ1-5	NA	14	TGTGCCACCAGGGACAGGGGAGTAAATCAGCCCCAGCATTTT	CATRDRGVNQPQHF
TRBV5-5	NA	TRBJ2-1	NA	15	TGTGCCAGCAGTCTACAGCCATCCTCCTACAATGAGCAGTTCTTC	CASSLQPSSYNEQFF
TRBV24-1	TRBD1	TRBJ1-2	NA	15	TGTGCCACCAGTGAGTGGACAGGGGTTAACTATGGCTACACCTTC	CATSEWTGVNYGYTF